A single sample is the source of the 30 T cell receptor beta chains below, sequenced in a study of tumor-infiltrating lymphocytes in primary liver carcinoma. TCR beta cDNA came from around 0.5 ug total RNA, primed with a constant-region primer. Sequencing libraries for TCR beta derived from three nested multiplex PCR rounds that used slightly modified ARM-PCR. TRBV1-TRBV30 forward primers paired with a C-beta reverse primer drove the first two PCR rounds, roughly 10 cycles each. TCRdb used MiXCR to reprocess the multiplex PCR reads, holding one entry per CDR3 protein. The sample has about 330,000 distinct CDR3 sequences, around 60% seen once. Germline DNA was also extracted, while the blood RNA originated from unsorted whole blood. Sequenced sample: peripheral blood. Every receptor here comes from a man aged 40-49 years with primary liver carcinoma and hepatitis B virus infection.

This clonotype has at least ten counts. The chain has TRBV10-3 and TRBJ2-1; TRBD2 aligns across 9 bases. Trimming took 2 bases from V and 5 from J; bases not matched to a gene: 4. From germline, CDR1 is ENHRY and CDR2 SYGVKD. The CDR3 extends over 15 amino acids. CDR3 bases: TGTGCCATCAGTGAGAAATTAGCGGGGGACAATGAGCAGTTCTTC. Protein product: CAISEKLAGDNEQFF.

About this clonotype: A much larger clonotype is one base distant, so this may be a read error. The CDR3 loop reads CASSGTGGTGDGEQFF. The CDR3 DNA follows: TGTGCCAGCAGTGGGACTGGAGGGACCGGCGACGGGGAGCAGTTTTTT. The V gene is TRBV6-6, the J gene TRBJ2-2; tentatively, D is TRBD2 (6 bases). The germline gives CDR1 MNHNY, CDR2 SVGAGI (reference sequence). This CDR3 has 16 residues.

A word on this clonotype: This could be a read error, since a much larger clone is one nucleotide away. The genes are TRBV12-3 or TRBV12-4 and TRBJ1-2; D is unresolved. Between the trimmed V and J ends, which lost 5 bases and 6 bases, there was a span of 13 bases. The CDR3 covers 13 residues. Here the CDR3 reads CASSTRTVNGYTF. Here the CDR3 DNA reads TGTGCCAGCAGTACGAGGACGGTAAATGGCTACACCTTC.

Of note for this clonotype: A junction end diverges from the germline sequence, so it may reflect a read error. This chain links TRBV14 with TRBJ2-5, with D perhaps given as TRBD1 or TRBD2 (6 bases each). Looked up from germline, CDR1 is SGHDN and CDR2 is FVKESK. There are 16 residues in the CDR3. The CDR3 sequence: CASGQDFRGAAETQYF. The DNA for the CDR3 is TGTGCCAGCGGCCAAGACTTTAGGGGGGCGGCAGAGACCCAGTACTTC.

Turning to this clonotype: One end of the junction varies from germline; a read error may be responsible. The chain carries TRBV6-5 and TRBJ2-7; D remains unclear. Per germline, CDR1 MNHEY and CDR2 SVGAGI. CDR3 size: 13 residues. This chain's CDR3 is CASSRFHLYEQYF. DNA for the CDR3: TGTGCCAGCAGCCGCTTCCACCTATACGAACAGTACTTC.

Details on this clonotype: A much larger clone lies one base from this, so it may be a read error. The V and J genes are TRBV4-1 and TRBJ2-7, with 9 bases lining up with TRBD1. This CDR3 has 16 amino acids. Germline V gives CDR1 MGHRA, CDR2 YSYEKL. The CDR3 loop is CANSQQGTGRLNEQYF. Here the CDR3 DNA reads TGCGCCAACAGCCAACAGGGGACAGGGAGGTTGAACGAGCAGTACTTC.

This chain links TRBV9 with TRBJ2-3; D gene unclear. Germline V gene sequence: CDR1 SGDLS, CDR2 YYNGEE. The CDR3 covers 14 residues. Trimming stripped 4 bases from V and 9 bases from J, with 18 bases between. Here the CDR3 DNA reads TGTGCCAGCAGCCCAGCAGACCCACCCGGCACGCAGTATTTT. This encodes CASSPADPPGTQYF.

This clonotype appeared a few times. The J gene is TRBJ2-7, the V gene TRBV10-3; 8 bases fit TRBD2. Germline V gene sequence: CDR1 ENHRY, CDR2 SYGVKD. V lost 3 bases and J lost 7; bases outside the gene matches: 8. CDR3 size: 14 residues. The CDR3 DNA reads as TGTGCCATCAGTGAATTAAGCGGGAGTCGGGAGCAGTACTTC. It specifies CAISELSGSREQYF.

As for this clonotype: The CDR3 does not end in the conserved phenylalanine or tryptophan, so this is likely a read error. No DNA is shown, since the ends of the CDR3 on it are uncertain; the CDR3 is the one TCRdb lists. This chain uses TRBV11-2 with TRBJ1-5. The CDR3 contains 14 residues when both ends are counted. CDR1 SGHAT and CDR2 FQNNGV come from the germline V gene. CDR3 sequence: CASSLDPRDQPRHY.

This clonotype was counted many times. CDR3 sequence (DNA): TGTGCCAGCTCCCCCAGGGGACTGAAGTCTAAGACCCAGTACTTC. Translation gives CASSPRGLKSKTQYF. This sequence joins TRBV12-3 or TRBV12-4 and TRBJ2-5; D tentatively fits TRBD1 or TRBD2 (6 bases each). The V gene lost 8 bases and the J gene lost 6 bases, with 22 bases spanning the gap. CDR3 size: 15 residues.

This clonotype appeared a few times. V and J are TRBV12-5 and TRBJ2-1; D possibly corresponds to TRBD2 (6 bases). Per germline, CDR1 LGHNT and CDR2 FRNRAP. This CDR3 contains 14 residues. V was pared by 7 bases and J by 7 bases, with 17 bases between. As DNA, the CDR3 is TGTGCTAGTGCCCTTGGGCGGGGTCTGAATGAGCAGTTCTTC. It is translated as CASALGRGLNEQFF.

The chain couples TRBV6-6 to TRBJ1-6; D possibly corresponds to TRBD1 (5 bases). Germline V gene lookup returns CDR1 MNHNY and CDR2 SVGAGI (reference sequence). V lost 9 bases, J lost 9 bases, and 15 bases lay in between. This CDR3 comprises 13 residues. The DNA of the CDR3 is TGTGCCAGTAGCCCACGGGGGACTTCACCCCTCCACTTT. Protein sequence: CASSPRGTSPLHF.

For this clonotype: A junction end diverges from the germline sequence, so it may reflect a read error. This chain links TRBV4-2 with TRBJ1-5, with D possibly TRBD1 on 5 matching bases. The germline CDR1 and CDR2 sequences are LGHNA and YNFKEQ. The CDR3 covers 14 residues. This CDR3 reads CASSQAQGNQHQHF. CDR3 nucleotide sequence: TGTGCCAGCAGCCAAGCCCAGGGTAATCAGCACCAGCATTTT.

By share, this clonotype ranks as medium-sized. The J gene is TRBJ2-3, the V gene TRBV11-2; D could derive from TRBD1 or TRBD2 (5 bases each). Germline V lookup: CDR1 SGHAT, CDR2 FQNNGV. The CDR3 length is 13 residues. The CDR3 region is CVTGLTSTDTQYF. The CDR3 DNA is TGTGTTACGGGGCTAACGAGCACAGATACGCAGTATTTT.

Comment on this clonotype: This may stem from a read error, because a much larger clone lies one nucleotide away. V gene TRBV6-6 combines with J gene TRBJ2-3, with unresolved D. V lost 6 bases to trimming and J lost 0 bases, with 7 bases between them. Germline V lookup: CDR1 MNHNY, CDR2 SVGAGI (reference sequence). The CDR3 sequence is 13 residues long. The CDR3 DNA follows: TGTGCCAGCAGCCAGGACAGCACAGATACGCAGTATTTT. Amino acid sequence: CASSQDSTDTQYF.

The chain has TRBV6-5 and TRBJ2-2, with a weak D call TRBD1 (6 bases). Trimming removed 7 bases at V and 6 bases at J, with 18 bases between. CDR3 length equals 15 residues. The V gene's germline CDR1 is MNHEY and CDR2 SVGAGI. Here the CDR3 reads CASKVIGGEAGELFF. DNA of the CDR3: TGTGCCAGCAAGGTTATAGGGGGTGAAGCCGGGGAGCTGTTTTTT.

Ten or more counts support this clonotype. The chain joins TRBV6-6 to TRBJ2-3; the D gene is possibly TRBD1 (5 bases). V gave up 7 bases and J gave up 0 bases, with 11 bases separating them. This CDR3 spans 14 amino acids. Germline values: CDR1 MNHNY, CDR2 SVGAGI (reference sequence). CDR3 sequence reads: CASTQGASTDTQYF. CDR3 coding DNA: TGTGCCAGCACCCAGGGTGCCAGCACAGATACGCAGTATTTT.

Many counts were recorded for this clonotype. V is TRBV4-1 and J is TRBJ2-7, with 11 bases that match TRBD1. The J segment lost 2 bases and the V segment lost 6 bases, leaving 6 bases of the junction unmatched. CDR3 length equals 15 residues. Germline values: CDR1 MGHRA, CDR2 YSYEKL. DNA of the CDR3: TGCGCCAGCAGTCTACCGGGACAGGGGGCCTACGAGCAGTACTTC. Translation: CASSLPGQGAYEQYF.

This clonotype was seen once. Possible read error: a much larger clone is one base away. The J gene is TRBJ2-1, the V gene TRBV10-2; D remains unclear. The CDR3 consists of 17 residues. Germline V lookup: CDR1 WSHSY, CDR2 SAAADI. V was pared by 1 base and J by 8 bases, with 21 bases between. The CDR3 region has the DNA TGCGCCAGCAGTGAGTTTGTAGCCGCCGGTTTGTCGGATGAGCAGTTCTTC. It yields the protein CASSEFVAAGLSDEQFF.

The table lists this clonotype with a few counts. The rearrangement uses TRBV5-1 and TRBJ1-6, with D possibly matching TRBD1 (6 bases). The CDR3 totals 14 residues. V dropped 0 bases and J dropped 5 bases, with 6 bases sitting between them. The germline V gene has CDR1 SGHRS and CDR2 YFSETQ. CDR3 loop: CASSLGTDNSPLHF. The CDR3 nucleotides read TGCGCCAGCAGCTTGGGGACAGATAATTCACCCCTCCACTTT.

The gene calls are TRBV6-5 and TRBJ2-7, with D unclear. This CDR3 is 14 amino acids long. CDR1 MNHEY and CDR2 SVGAGI come from the germline V gene. Trimming took off 6 bases at V and 0 bases at J, with 12 bases between the two ends. Written as DNA, the CDR3 is TGTGCCAGCAGGATGACTGAACTCTCCTACGAGCAGTACTTC. Protein: CASRMTELSYEQYF.

This clonotype came up once. Given a much more abundant clone one base away, this may be a read error. The chain couples TRBV6-6 to TRBJ1-3; D is uncertain. Germline CDR1 reads MNHNY; CDR2 reads SVGAGI (reference sequence). CDR3 length: 15 amino acids. CDR3 loop: CVSSYSWQAGNTIYF. In DNA, the CDR3 is TGTGTCAGCAGTTACTCGTGGCAGGCTGGAAACACCATATATTTT.

This clonotype was seen only a few times. J is TRBJ1-1 and V is TRBV5-6; tentative D call: TRBD1 (6 bases). CDR1 is SGHDT, CDR2 YYEEEE, per germline. Trimming removed 1 base at V and 1 base at J, with 11 bases between. CDR3 length: 15 residues. Here the CDR3 DNA reads TGTGCCAGCAGCTTGTTGGGACAAACGAACACTGAAGCTTTCTTT. Its protein product is CASSLLGQTNTEAFF. Full variable domain (rest looked up from reference TRBV5-6 and TRBJ1-1): DAGVTQSPTHLIKTRGQQVTLRCSPKSGHDTVSWYQQALGQGPQFIFQYYEEEERQRGNFPDRFSGHQFPNYSSELNVNALLLGDSALYLCASSLLGQTNTEAFFGQGTRLTVV.

The chain joins TRBV11-2 to TRBJ2-1; D perhaps matches TRBD1 (6 bases). V lost 3 bases and J 5 bases, leaving 17 bases between the germline ends. The CDR3 is 16 amino acids. Germline V CDR1 and CDR2: SGHAT, FQNNGV. The CDR3, as DNA: TGTGCCAGCAGCTTTAAGGGACAAGGGAAAAACAATGAGCAGTTCTTC. Translated, it gives CASSFKGQGKNNEQFF.

This clonotype has a count of ten or more. The chain couples TRBV6-5 to TRBJ2-2; D might be TRBD2 (6 bases). CDR1 MNHEY and CDR2 SVGAGI come from the germline V gene. The length of the CDR3 is 14 residues. Deletions cut 7 bases from V and 2 bases from J, with 11 bases between. The CDR3 DNA reads TGTGCCAGCACCGAGGGGACTAACACCGGGGAGCTGTTTTTT. It encodes CASTEGTNTGELFF.

A word on this clonotype: One end of the junction does not line up with germline, which may come from a read error. V is TRBV11-2 and J is TRBJ2-3; 8 nucleotides agree with TRBD2. This CDR3 region has 15 residues. Germline values: CDR1 SGHAT, CDR2 FQNNGV. CDR3 sequence (DNA): TGTGCAAGCAGCGAAGCGGGGGTCAGTAAAGATACGCAGTATTTT. Translation: CASSEAGVSKDTQYF.

This clonotype has more than one count but fewer than ten. For the CDR3, the DNA is TGTGCCAGCAGTGGAGCAGGGGGCTTGGGCACAGATACGCAGTATTTT. Translation gives CASSGAGGLGTDTQYF. The rearrangement joins TRBV6-1 to TRBJ2-3, with TRBD1 identical over 8 bases. V shed 4 bases, J shed 1 base, and the junction held 7 bases outside the gene matches. Germline loops: CDR1 MNHNS, CDR2 SASEGT. CDR3 length: 16 residues.

This clonotype was detected once. A much larger clone is a single base away; this may be a read error. The CDR3 loop reads CASTLSWRHYNEQFF. CDR3 sequence (DNA): TGTGCCAGCACTCTCAGCTGGAGGCACTACAATGAGCAGTTCTTC. The V gene is TRBV6-5, the J gene TRBJ2-1, with D possibly being TRBD2 (5 bases). V gave up 7 bases and J gave up 3 bases, with 16 bases separating them. The germline V gene has CDR1 MNHEY and CDR2 SVGAGI. This CDR3 has 15 amino acids.

This chain uses TRBV11-2 with TRBJ1-1; no clear D gene. The germline gives CDR1 SGHAT, CDR2 FQNNGV. CDR3 length equals 16 residues. Trimming removed 3 bases from V and 0 bases from J, with 14 bases in between. This CDR3 is CASSLRRQAMNTEAFF. The CDR3 bases are TGTGCCAGCAGCTTGCGAAGGCAGGCGATGAACACTGAAGCTTTCTTT.

About this clonotype: One junction end disagrees with the germline gene, perhaps due to a read error. The chain joins TRBV12-3 or TRBV12-4 to TRBJ2-7, with TRBD2 matching over 8 bases. This CDR3 has 15 residues. The CDR3 sequence: CDSSLAAGVAYEQYF. The CDR3 bases are TGTGACAGCAGTTTAGCAGCGGGGGTAGCCTACGAGCAGTACTTC.